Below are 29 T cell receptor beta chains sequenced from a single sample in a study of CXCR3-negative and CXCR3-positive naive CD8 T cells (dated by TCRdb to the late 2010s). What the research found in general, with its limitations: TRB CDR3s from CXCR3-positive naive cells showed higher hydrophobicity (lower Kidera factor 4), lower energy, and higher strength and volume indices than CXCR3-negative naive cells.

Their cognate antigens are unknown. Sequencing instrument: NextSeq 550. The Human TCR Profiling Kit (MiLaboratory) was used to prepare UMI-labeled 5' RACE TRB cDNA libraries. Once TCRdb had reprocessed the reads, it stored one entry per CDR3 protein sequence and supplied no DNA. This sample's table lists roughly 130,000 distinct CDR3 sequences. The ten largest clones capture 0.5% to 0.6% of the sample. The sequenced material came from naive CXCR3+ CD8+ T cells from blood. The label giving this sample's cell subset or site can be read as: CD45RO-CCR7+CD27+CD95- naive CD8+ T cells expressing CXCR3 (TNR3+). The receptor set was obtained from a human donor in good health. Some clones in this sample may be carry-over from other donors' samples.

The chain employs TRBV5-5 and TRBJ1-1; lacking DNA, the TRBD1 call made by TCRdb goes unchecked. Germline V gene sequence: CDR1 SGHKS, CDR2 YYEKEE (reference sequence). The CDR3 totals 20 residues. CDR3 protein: CASSDPGTGPFLRKNTEAFF.

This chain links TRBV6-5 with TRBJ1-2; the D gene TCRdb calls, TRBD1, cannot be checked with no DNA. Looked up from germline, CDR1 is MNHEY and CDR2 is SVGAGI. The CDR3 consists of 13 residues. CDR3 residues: CASSTGTGVPDTF.

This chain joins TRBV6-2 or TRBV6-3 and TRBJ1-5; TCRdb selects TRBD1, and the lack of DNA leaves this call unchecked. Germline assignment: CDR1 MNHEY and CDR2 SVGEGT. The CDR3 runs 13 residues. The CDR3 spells CASSYSRTGSQHF.

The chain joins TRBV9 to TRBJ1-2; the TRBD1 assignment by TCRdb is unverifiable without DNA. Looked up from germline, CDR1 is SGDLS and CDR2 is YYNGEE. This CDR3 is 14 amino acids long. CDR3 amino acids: CASSVSRRGHGYTF.

CDR3 loop: CASSPPGPAVKLAKNIQYF. V gene TRBV7-3 combines with J gene TRBJ2-4; there is no DNA to check the TCRdb D call of TRBD1. The germline CDR1 and CDR2 sequences are SGHTA and FQGTGA. The CDR3 consists of 19 residues. Full variable domain (missing parts from reference TRBV7-3 and TRBJ2-4): GAGVSQTPSNKVTEKGKYVELRCDPISGHTALYWYRQSLGQGPEFLIYFQGTGAADDSGLPNDRFFAVRPEGSVSTLKIQRTERGDSAVYLCASSPPGPAVKLAKNIQYFGAGTRLSVL.

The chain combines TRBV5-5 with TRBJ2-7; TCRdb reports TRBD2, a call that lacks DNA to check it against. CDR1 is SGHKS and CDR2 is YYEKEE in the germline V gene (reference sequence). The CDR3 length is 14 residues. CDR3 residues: CASSFSGRAHEQYF.

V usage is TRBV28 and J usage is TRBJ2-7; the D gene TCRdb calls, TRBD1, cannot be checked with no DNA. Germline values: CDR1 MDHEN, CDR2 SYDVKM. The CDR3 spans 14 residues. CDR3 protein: CASSNRAFSYEQYF.

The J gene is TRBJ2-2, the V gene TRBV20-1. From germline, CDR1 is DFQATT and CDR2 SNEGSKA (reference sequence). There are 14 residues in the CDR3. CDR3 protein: CSARDFRNTGELFF.

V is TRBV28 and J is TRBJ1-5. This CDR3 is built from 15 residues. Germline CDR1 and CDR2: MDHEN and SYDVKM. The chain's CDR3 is CASTGVGGIGQPQHF.

The CDR3 reads CASSQDSMGGLGSYEQYF. This chain joins TRBV4-1 and TRBJ2-7; TCRdb's D gene call, TRBD1, goes unchecked for lack of DNA. Germline lookup yields CDR1 MGHRA and CDR2 YSYEKL. The CDR3 contains 18 residues.

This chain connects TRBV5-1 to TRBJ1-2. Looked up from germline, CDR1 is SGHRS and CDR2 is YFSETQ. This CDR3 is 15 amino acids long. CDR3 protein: CASSLFSETNYGYTF.

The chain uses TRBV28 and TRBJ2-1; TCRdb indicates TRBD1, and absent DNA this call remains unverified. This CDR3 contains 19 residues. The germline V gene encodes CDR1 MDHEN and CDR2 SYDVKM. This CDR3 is CASSLNVRAGTALLWEQFF.

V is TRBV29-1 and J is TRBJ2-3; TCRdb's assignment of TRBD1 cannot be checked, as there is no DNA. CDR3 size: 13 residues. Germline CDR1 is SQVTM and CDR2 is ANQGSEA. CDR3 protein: CSVEGGAADTQYF.

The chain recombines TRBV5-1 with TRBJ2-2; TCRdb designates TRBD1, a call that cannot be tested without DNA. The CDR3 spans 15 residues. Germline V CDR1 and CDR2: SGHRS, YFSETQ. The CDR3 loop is CASSGGQGYTGELFF.

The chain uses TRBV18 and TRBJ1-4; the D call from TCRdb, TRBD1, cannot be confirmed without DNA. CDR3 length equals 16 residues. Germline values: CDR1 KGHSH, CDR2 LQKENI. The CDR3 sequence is CASSRGLRDSHEKLFF.

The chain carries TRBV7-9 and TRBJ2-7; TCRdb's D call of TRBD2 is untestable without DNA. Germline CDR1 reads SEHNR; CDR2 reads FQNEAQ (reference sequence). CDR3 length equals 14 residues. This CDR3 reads CASSGGTTSYEQYF.

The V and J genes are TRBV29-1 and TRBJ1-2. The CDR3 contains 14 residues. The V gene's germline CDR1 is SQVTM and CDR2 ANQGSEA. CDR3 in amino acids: CSVATDSGGYGYTF.

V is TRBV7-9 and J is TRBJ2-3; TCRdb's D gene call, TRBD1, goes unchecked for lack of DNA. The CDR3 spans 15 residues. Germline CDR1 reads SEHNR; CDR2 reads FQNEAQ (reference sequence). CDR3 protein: CASSQLPRGADTQYF.

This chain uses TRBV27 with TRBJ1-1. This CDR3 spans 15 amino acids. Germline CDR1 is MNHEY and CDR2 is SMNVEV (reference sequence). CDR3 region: CASSIGPRGNTEAFF.

The CDR3 sequence is CASSYPGGLNEQYF. The chain recombines TRBV12-3 or TRBV12-4 with TRBJ2-7; with no DNA, the TCRdb D assignment of TRBD2 cannot be verified. The length of the CDR3 is 14 residues.

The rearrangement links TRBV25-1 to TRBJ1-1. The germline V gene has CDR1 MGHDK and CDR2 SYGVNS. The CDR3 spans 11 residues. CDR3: CASIAGTEAFF.

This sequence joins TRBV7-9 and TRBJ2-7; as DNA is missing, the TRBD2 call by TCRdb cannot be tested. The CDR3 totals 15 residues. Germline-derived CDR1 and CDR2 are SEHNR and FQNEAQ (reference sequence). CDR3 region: CASSTPSGLPYEQYF. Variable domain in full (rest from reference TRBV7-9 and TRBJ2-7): DTGVSQNPRHKITKRGQNVTFRCDPISEHNRLYWYRQTLGQGPEFLTYFQNEAQLEKSRLLSDRFSAERPKGSFSTLEIQRTEQGDSAMYLCASSTPSGLPYEQYFGPGTRLTVT.

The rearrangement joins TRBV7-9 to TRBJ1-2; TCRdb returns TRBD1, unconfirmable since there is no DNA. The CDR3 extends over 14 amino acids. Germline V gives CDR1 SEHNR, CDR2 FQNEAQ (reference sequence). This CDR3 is CASSYPTPGYGYTF.

This CDR3 reads CASSLPQNTEAFF. This rearrangement joins TRBV11-3 to TRBJ1-1. The CDR3 extends over 13 amino acids. Germline loops: CDR1 SGHNT, CDR2 YENEEA.

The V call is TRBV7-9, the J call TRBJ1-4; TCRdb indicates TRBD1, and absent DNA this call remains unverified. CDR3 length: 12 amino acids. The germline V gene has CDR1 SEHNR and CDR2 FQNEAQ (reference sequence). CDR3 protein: CASSPPGWELFF.

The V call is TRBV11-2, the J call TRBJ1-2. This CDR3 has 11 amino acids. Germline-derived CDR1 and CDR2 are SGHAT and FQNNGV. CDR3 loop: CASSLATNYTF.

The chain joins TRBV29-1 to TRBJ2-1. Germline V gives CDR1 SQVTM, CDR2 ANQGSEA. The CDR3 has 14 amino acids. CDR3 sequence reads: CSVEDWVSYNEQFF.

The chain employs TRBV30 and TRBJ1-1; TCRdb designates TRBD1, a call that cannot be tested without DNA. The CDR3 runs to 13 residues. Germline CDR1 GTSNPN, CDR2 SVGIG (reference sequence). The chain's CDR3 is CAWSVLQGAEAFF.

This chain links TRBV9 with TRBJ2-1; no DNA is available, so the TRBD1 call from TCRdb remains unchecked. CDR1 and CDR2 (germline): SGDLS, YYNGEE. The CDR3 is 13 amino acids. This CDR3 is CASSVTGNNEQFF.